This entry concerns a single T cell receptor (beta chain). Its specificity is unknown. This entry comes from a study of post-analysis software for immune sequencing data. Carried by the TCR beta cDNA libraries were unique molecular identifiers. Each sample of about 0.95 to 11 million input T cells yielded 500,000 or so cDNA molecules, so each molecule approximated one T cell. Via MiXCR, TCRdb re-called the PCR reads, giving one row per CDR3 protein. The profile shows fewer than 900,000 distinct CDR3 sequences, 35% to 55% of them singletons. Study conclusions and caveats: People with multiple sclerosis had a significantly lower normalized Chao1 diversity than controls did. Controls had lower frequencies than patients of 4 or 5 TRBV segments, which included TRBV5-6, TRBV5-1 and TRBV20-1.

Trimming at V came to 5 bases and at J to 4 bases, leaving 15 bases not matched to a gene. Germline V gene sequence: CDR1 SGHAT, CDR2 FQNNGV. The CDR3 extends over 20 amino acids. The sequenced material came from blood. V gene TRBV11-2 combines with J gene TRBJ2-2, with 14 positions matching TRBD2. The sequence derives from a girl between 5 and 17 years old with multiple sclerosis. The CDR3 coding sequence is TGTGCCAGCAGCGACCTCGAGACTAGCGGGAGGGCCTGGGCCACCGGGGAGCTGTTTTTT. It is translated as CASSDLETSGRAWATGELFF.